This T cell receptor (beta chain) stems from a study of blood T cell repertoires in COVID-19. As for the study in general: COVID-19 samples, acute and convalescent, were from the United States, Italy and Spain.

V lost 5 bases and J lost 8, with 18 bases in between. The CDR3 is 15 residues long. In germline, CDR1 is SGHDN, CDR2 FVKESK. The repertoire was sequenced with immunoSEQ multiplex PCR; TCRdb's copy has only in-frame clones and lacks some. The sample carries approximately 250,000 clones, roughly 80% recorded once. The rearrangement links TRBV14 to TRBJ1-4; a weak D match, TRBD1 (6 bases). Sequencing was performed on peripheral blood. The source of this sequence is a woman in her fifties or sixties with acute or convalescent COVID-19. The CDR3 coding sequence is TGTGCCAGCAGCGGGGTACAGGGTCGACGGGAAAAACTGTTTTTT. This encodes CASSGVQGRREKLFF.